The 19 T cell receptor beta chains listed next were all sequenced from one sample in a study of blood T cell repertoires in COVID-19. Profiled with immunoSEQ multiplex PCR; TCRdb holds only in-frame clones, not every one. Of about 140,000 clones listed, approximately 80% are singletons. Sequenced: peripheral blood. The origin of the receptors is a woman aged 50 to 60 with acute or convalescent COVID-19.

This rearrangement joins TRBV19 to TRBJ2-7, with 7 bases that match TRBD1. The V and J ends lost 7 bases and 6 bases, in that order; junction bases with no gene match: 12. Germline V gene data show CDR1 as LNHDA and CDR2 as SQIVND (reference sequence). The CDR3 consists of 14 residues. The CDR3 spells CASMTRQGSSEQYF. CDR3 bases: TGTGCCAGTATGACGAGACAGGGTAGTAGCGAGCAGTACTTC.

The genes are TRBV18 and TRBJ2-2, with D perhaps matching TRBD2 (5 bases). Trimming left V 2 bases short and J 7 bases short, with 14 bases between. Looked up from germline, CDR1 is KGHSH and CDR2 is LQKENI. This CDR3 is 15 amino acids long. Written as DNA, the CDR3 is TGTGCCAGCTCACCATCAACGGACTCCTTCGGGGAGCTGTTTTTT. Amino acid sequence: CASSPSTDSFGELFF. Looking up the rest from reference TRBV18 and TRBJ2-2 gives the full variable domain: NAGVMQNPRHLVRRRGQEARLRCSPMKGHSHVYWYRQLPEEGLKFMVYLQKENIIDESGMPKERFSAEFPKEGPSILRIQQVVRGDSAAYFCASSPSTDSFGELFFGEGSRLTVL.

The rearrangement uses TRBV18 and TRBJ1-4, with TRBD1 as a possible D gene (5 bases). The CDR3 has 14 residues. Trimming shortened V by 4 bases and J by 6 bases, and 12 bases separated the two germline ends. Germline V gene lookup returns CDR1 KGHSH and CDR2 LQKENI. CDR3 residues: CASSLTQGDEKLFF. CDR3 coding DNA: TGTGCCAGCTCACTTACGCAGGGTGATGAAAAACTGTTTTTT.

The V and J genes are TRBV4-3 and TRBJ2-7; 9 nucleotides align to TRBD2. Trimming removed 1 base from V and 6 bases from J; junction bases left unmatched: 7. This CDR3 region has 15 residues. Germline V lookup: CDR1 LGHNA, CDR2 YSLEER. CDR3 coding DNA: TGCGCCAGCAGCCAAGGGGCGGGGGGGCCTCCCGAGCAGTACTTC. It is translated as CASSQGAGGPPEQYF.

The chain couples TRBV11-2 to TRBJ1-6, with 8 bases identical to TRBD1. V dropped 7 bases and J dropped 6; count of bases not matched to a gene: 8. There are 15 residues in the CDR3. The germline CDR1 and CDR2 sequences are SGHAT and FQNNGV. CDR3 in amino acids: CASIPGDRTNSPLHF. CDR3 DNA: TGTGCCAGCATCCCCGGGGACAGGACTAATTCACCCCTCCACTTT.

Concerning this clone: The germline gene is not matched at one end of the junction; a read error may be the cause. The gene calls are TRBV19 and TRBJ2-5, with D tentatively TRBD2 (5 bases). The CDR3 extends over 15 amino acids. Germline CDR1 reads LNHDA; CDR2 reads SQIVND (reference sequence). This CDR3 reads CASSLDPFSEETQYF. CDR3 coding DNA: TGTGCCAGTAGTCTAGACCCCTTTAGCGAAGAGACCCAGTACTTC.

The sample holds many counts of this clone. The DNA is omitted, as the CDR3 cannot be located on it reliably, and the CDR3 follows TCRdb's listing. The V gene is TRBV12-2, the J gene TRBJ2-5; the DNA was not compared with TRBD2, the D call given in the table. TRBV12-2 is termed a pseudogene. Both ends counted, the CDR3 spans 15 residues. CDR3: CASRFGGGAWETQYF.

The chain joins TRBV2 to TRBJ1-1; TRBD1 matches 8 bases. With V trimmed by 9 bases and J by 1 base, 10 bases remained unmatched. Germline V gene lookup returns CDR1 SNHLY and CDR2 FYNNEI. This CDR3 has 15 amino acids. The CDR3 sequence is CASSSQGARNTEAFF. The CDR3 DNA sequence: TGTGCCAGTAGTTCCCAGGGGGCGCGGAACACTGAAGCTTTCTTT.

The V call is TRBV30, the J call TRBJ1-3, with D possibly matching TRBD1 (6 bases). Germline CDR1 GTSNPN, CDR2 SVGIG (reference sequence). This CDR3 spans 13 amino acids. The ends were cut back, 3 bases at V and 4 bases at J, with 10 bases in the middle. This chain's CDR3 is CAWSRGPGNTIYF. As DNA, the CDR3 is TGTGCCTGGAGCAGGGGCCCCGGAAACACCATATATTTT.

This clone was counted a single time. The chain combines TRBV7-9 with TRBJ1-6; a possible D gene is TRBD1 (6 bases). The germline V gene encodes CDR1 SEHNR and CDR2 FQNEAQ (reference sequence). The CDR3 is 14 residues long. The V gene lost 4 bases and the J gene lost 5 bases, with 9 bases spanning the gap. The CDR3 nucleotides read TGTGCCAGCAGCTCGACAGGCGATAATTCACCCCTCCACTTT. It is translated as CASSSTGDNSPLHF.

This sequence joins TRBV28 and TRBJ1-4; perhaps TRBD1 as D (5 bases). V lost 8 bases, J lost 15 bases, and 22 bases lay in between. Germline CDR1 is MDHEN and CDR2 is SYDVKM. CDR3 length: 13 amino acids. The CDR3 is CASYGGWFRGMFF. In DNA, the CDR3 is TGTGCCAGCTACGGTGGCTGGTTTCGGGGGATGTTTTTT. Complete variable domain (other parts from reference TRBV28 and TRBJ1-4): DVKVTQSSRYLVKRTGEKVFLECVQDMDHENMFWYRQDPGLGLRLIYFSYDVKMKEKGDIPEGYSVSREKKERFSLILESASTNQTSMYLCASYGGWFRGMFFGSGTQLSVL.

The chain links TRBV6-6 to TRBJ1-5; D gene unclear. The CDR3 has 15 residues. Per the germline V gene, CDR1 is MNHNY and CDR2 is SVGAGI (reference sequence). Trimming pared 3 bases from V and 4 bases from J, leaving 13 bases between. The CDR3 reads CASSYKDSWNQPQHF. CDR3 nucleotides: TGTGCCAGCAGTTATAAAGATAGTTGGAATCAGCCCCAGCATTTT.

CDR3 sequence (DNA): TGTGCCAGCAGCCGAACCGGGGCTAGCGGGGGGGAGACCCAGTACTTC. It encodes CASSRTGASGGETQYF. The chain recombines TRBV4-2 with TRBJ2-5; 11 bases agree with TRBD2. Germline V gene lookup returns CDR1 LGHNA and CDR2 YNFKEQ. V was pared by 4 bases and J by 5 bases, with 9 bases of the junction left unmatched. This CDR3 is built from 16 residues.

This clone was detected a few times. The CDR3 loop is CASSSPAKRNEKLFF. CDR3 DNA sequence: TGTGCCAGCAGTTCCCCGGCGAAGCGCAATGAAAAACTGTTTTTT. V gene TRBV28 combines with J gene TRBJ1-4; D is undetermined. The CDR3 has 15 residues. Germline V gene lookup returns CDR1 MDHEN and CDR2 SYDVKM. V was shortened by 4 bases and J by 5 bases, with 14 bases between the two germline ends.

The chain joins TRBV5-6 to TRBJ2-1, with 10 bases identical to TRBD1. CDR1 and CDR2 from the germline V gene are SGHDT and YYEEEE. V dropped 2 bases and J dropped 3; count of bases not matched to a gene: 8. The CDR3 is made up of 17 amino acids. In DNA, the CDR3 is TGTGCCAGCAGCTTCCGGAAGGGACAGGGGTACTACAATGAGCAGTTCTTC. The encoded protein is CASSFRKGQGYYNEQFF.

V is TRBV18 and J is TRBJ2-7, with D tentatively TRBD1 (5 bases). The length of the CDR3 is 14 residues. The V and J ends lost 3 bases and 1 base respectively, with 10 bases between them. Germline values: CDR1 KGHSH, CDR2 LQKENI. The CDR3 sequence is CASSPVTESYEQYF. In DNA form, the CDR3 reads TGTGCCAGCTCACCGGTGACAGAATCCTACGAGCAGTACTTC.

The chain is built from TRBV9 and TRBJ2-3, with TRBD1 as a possible D gene (6 bases). The ends were cut back, 4 bases at V and 1 base at J, with 25 bases in the middle. Germline V gives CDR1 SGDLS, CDR2 YYNGEE. CDR3 length: 19 amino acids. This CDR3 reads CASSSMGPRTGRGTDTQYF. The CDR3 nucleotides read TGTGCCAGCAGCTCCATGGGCCCTAGAACAGGGCGCGGCACAGATACGCAGTATTTT.

The J gene is TRBJ2-3, the V gene TRBV7-8; D might be TRBD2 (5 bases). The CDR3 extends over 13 amino acids. Germline V gene lookup returns CDR1 SGHVS and CDR2 FQNEAQ. The V end lost 3 bases, the J end lost 5 bases, and 9 bases lay between the germline ends. The CDR3 DNA follows: TGTGCCAGCAGCTTTGGCGAGGGAGATACGCAGTATTTT. Translating gives CASSFGEGDTQYF.

The chain has TRBV9 and TRBJ2-2; possibly TRBD1 for D (6 bases). V was clipped by 5 bases and J by 0 bases, with 8 bases between them. The V gene's germline CDR1 is SGDLS and CDR2 YYNGEE. CDR3 size: 14 residues. Here the CDR3 DNA reads TGTGCCAGCAGACAGGGTTCGAACACCGGGGAGCTGTTTTTT. Translating it yields CASRQGSNTGELFF.